Shown below are 27 T cell receptor beta chains from a single sample sequenced in a study of T cells of healthy individuals. TCRdb analysed the 5' RACE reads with MiXCR anew, one entry per CDR3 protein. Of about 82,000 distinct CDR3 sequences listed, about 5% are singletons. The receptors stem from a female donor in good health.

The gene calls are TRBV28 and TRBJ1-1; D is perhaps TRBD1 (6 bases). This CDR3 contains 15 residues. V lost 6 bases and J 7 bases, leaving 21 bases between the germline ends. CDR1 and CDR2 (germline): MDHEN, SYDVKM. The CDR3 loop is CASSEDRPLPLEAFF. Written as DNA, the CDR3 is TGTGCCAGCAGCGAGGACAGACCTCTTCCTCTTGAAGCTTTCTTT.

This clonotype was seen many times. The chain has TRBV5-1 and TRBJ1-4; D is ambiguous. The CDR3 is made up of 16 amino acids. Trimming removed 1 base from V and 0 bases from J, with 10 bases in between. Germline V lookup: CDR1 SGHRS, CDR2 YFSETQ. CDR3 coding DNA: TGCGCCAGCAGCTTGAAGAGGTTCGCAACTAATGAAAAACTGTTTTTT. Protein sequence: CASSLKRFATNEKLFF.

This clonotype was counted only a few times. In DNA, the CDR3 is TGCGCCAGCAGCCTACTGGGACAGGGGGCGCGGAGCACTGAAGCTTTCTTT. Its translation is CASSLLGQGARSTEAFF. The chain recombines TRBV4-3 with TRBJ1-1; TRBD1 matches 12 bases. The CDR3 is 17 residues long. Germline V gives CDR1 LGHNA, CDR2 YSLEER. V trimming: 4 bases; J trimming: 4 bases; junction bases outside the gene matches: 10.

This rearrangement joins TRBV29-1 to TRBJ2-3; 7 nucleotides line up with TRBD1. The germline gives CDR1 SQVTM, CDR2 ANQGSEA. The CDR3 covers 15 residues. V trimming: 5 bases; J trimming: 4 bases; junction bases outside the gene matches: 12. CDR3 bases: TGCAGCGTTCGGGGACAGTCAAGCAGCGCAGATACGCAGTATTTT. Its translation: CSVRGQSSSADTQYF.

The table lists this clonotype with many counts. The genes are TRBV14 and TRBJ2-5, with 9 positions matching TRBD1. CDR1 is SGHDN, CDR2 FVKESK, per germline. The CDR3 is 15 residues long. Germline trimming cut 4 bases from V and 7 bases from J; bases unmatched to any gene: 10. CDR3 DNA: TGTGCCAGCAGCCCTCGGACAGGGGAGGTCAGGACCCAGTACTTC. Its translation: CASSPRTGEVRTQYF.

The table lists this clonotype with many counts. The rearrangement joins TRBV11-1 to TRBJ1-1; no clear D. Germline values: CDR1 SGHAT, CDR2 FQDESV (reference sequence). V was pared by 2 bases and J by 1 base, with 8 bases between. The CDR3 consists of 14 residues. For the CDR3, the DNA is TGTGCCAGCAGCTTACGGAAAGCGAACACTGAAGCTTTCTTT. Translated: CASSLRKANTEAFF.

This chain connects TRBV7-9 to TRBJ1-2; D is unresolved. V lost 2 bases and J lost 1, with 11 bases in between. Per germline, CDR1 SEHNR and CDR2 FQNEAQ (reference sequence). The CDR3 has 15 amino acids. CDR3 bases: TGTGCCAGCAGCTTACGGTCGGCGTTTAACTATGGCTACACCTTC. It encodes CASSLRSAFNYGYTF.

The chain couples TRBV12-3 or TRBV12-4 to TRBJ1-5; D not resolved. This CDR3 is 15 amino acids long. V lost 2 bases to trimming and J lost 7 bases, with 15 bases between them. The CDR3 region is CASSLSGQAGQPQHF. The CDR3 nucleotides read TGTGCCAGCAGTTTATCCGGCCAGGCGGGGCAGCCCCAGCATTTT.

This clonotype was counted ten times or more. V usage is TRBV30 and J usage is TRBJ1-5; weak D call: TRBD1 (5 bases). Trimming stripped 5 bases from V and 0 bases from J, with 32 bases between. CDR1 is GTSNPN, CDR2 SVGIG, per germline (reference sequence). This CDR3 region has 21 residues. The CDR3 protein is CAWGPRDDRRVSSYSNQPQHF. The CDR3 nucleotides read TGTGCCTGGGGACCCCGGGATGACAGACGAGTAAGTTCCTATAGCAATCAGCCCCAGCATTTT.

This clonotype was seen at least ten times. The chain is built from TRBV27 and TRBJ2-1, with 8 bases fitting TRBD1. J lost 0 bases, V lost 5 bases, and 9 bases had no gene match. The CDR3 length is 17 residues. Germline CDR1 reads MNHEY; CDR2 reads SMNVEV (reference sequence). This CDR3 reads CASSLTGGLSSYNEQFF. CDR3 DNA: TGTGCCAGCAGTCTCACAGGGGGTCTGAGCTCCTACAATGAGCAGTTCTTC.

At least ten counts were recorded for this clonotype. The chain links TRBV12-3 or TRBV12-4 to TRBJ2-7, with D possibly matching TRBD2 (5 bases). The length of the CDR3 is 13 residues. The germline V and J ends were trimmed by 3 bases and 6 bases, with 12 bases remaining between them. For the CDR3, the DNA is TGTGCCAGCAGTTTGGCAGAGAGGGTCGAGCAGTACTTC. Translating it yields CASSLAERVEQYF.

This clonotype occurred a few times. The chain recombines TRBV28 with TRBJ1-1; D is undetermined. CDR3 length: 13 amino acids. Looked up from germline, CDR1 is MDHEN and CDR2 is SYDVKM. V was trimmed by 7 bases and J by 0 bases, leaving 9 bases between them. CDR3 coding DNA: TGTGCCAGCAATAGGGTTATGAACACTGAAGCTTTCTTT. It encodes CASNRVMNTEAFF.

This clonotype was picked up a small number of times. V usage is TRBV10-2 and J usage is TRBJ1-2; D not resolved. Germline V gives CDR1 WSHSY, CDR2 SAAADI. Trimming left V 5 bases short and J 3 bases short, with 10 bases between. The CDR3 length is 13 residues. CDR3 protein: CASSHQRDYGYTF. The CDR3 DNA reads as TGCGCCAGCAGTCATCAGAGGGACTATGGCTACACCTTC.

This clonotype has a count of ten or more. The chain is built from TRBV29-1 and TRBJ2-1, with 12 nucleotides matching TRBD2. CDR1 is SQVTM and CDR2 is ANQGSEA in the germline V gene. The CDR3 contains 17 residues. V dropped 0 bases and J dropped 2; count of bases not matched to a gene: 5. The CDR3 DNA reads as TGCAGCGTTGAAGATCGACTAGCGGGAGTCCCCTACAATGAGCAGTTCTTC. It specifies CSVEDRLAGVPYNEQFF.

This clonotype came up many times. V is TRBV12-3 or TRBV12-4 and J is TRBJ2-2, with a tentative D call TRBD1 (5 bases). The CDR3 extends over 14 amino acids. The V end was cut by 7 bases, the J end by 5 bases, with 14 bases between. The CDR3 DNA sequence: TGTGCCAGCAAAGATGGCAGGGTAACCGGGGAGCTGTTTTTT. It encodes CASKDGRVTGELFF.

The chain uses TRBV2 and TRBJ1-4; TRBD1 aligns across 8 bases. This CDR3 is 15 amino acids long. CDR1 is SNHLY and CDR2 is FYNNEI in the germline V gene. Germline trimming cut 7 bases from V and 2 bases from J; bases unmatched to any gene: 6. The chain's CDR3 is CASNLRQGTNEKLFF. CDR3 coding DNA: TGTGCCAGCAACCTTCGACAGGGGACTAATGAAAAACTGTTTTTT.

This clonotype was found many times. The rearrangement links TRBV6-2 or TRBV6-3 to TRBJ1-4, with a possible D match to TRBD1 (5 bases). Trimming removed 0 bases at V and 7 bases at J, with 18 bases between. This CDR3 contains 17 residues. CDR1 is MNHEY and CDR2 is SVGEGT in the germline V gene. CDR3 protein: CASSYSGTSVGREKLFF. CDR3 in DNA: TGTGCCAGCAGTTACTCCGGGACTTCCGTCGGGCGTGAAAAACTGTTTTTT.

This clonotype was observed many times. The chain joins TRBV7-2 to TRBJ1-1; 8 bases map to TRBD1. Trimming took 5 bases from V and 9 from J; bases not matched to a gene: 11. The CDR3 spans 14 residues. Germline V gives CDR1 SGHTA, CDR2 FQGNSA. The CDR3 sequence is CASSAGRGPLKAFF. CDR3 bases: TGTGCCAGCAGCGCCGGCAGGGGGCCATTAAAAGCTTTCTTT.

In this sample, this clonotype turned up many times. DNA of the CDR3: TGCGCCAGCAAAGAGCCGACTGGCAATGAGCAGTTCTTC. Translated: CASKEPTGNEQFF. The chain is built from TRBV5-1 and TRBJ2-1, with unresolved D. This CDR3 region has 13 residues. CDR1 is SGHRS, CDR2 YFSETQ, per germline. V lost 6 bases to trimming and J lost 6 bases, with 13 bases between them.

In this sample, this clonotype turned up many times. A read error may account for a junction end that differs from germline. V is TRBV7-9 and J is TRBJ2-2; 9 bases map to TRBD2. CDR3 length: 15 residues. Germline values: CDR1 SEHNR, CDR2 FQNEAQ (reference sequence). The CDR3 DNA follows: TGTGCCAGCAGCCCCCCTAGCGGGAACACAGGGGAGCTGTTTTTT. Its translation: CASSPPSGNTGELFF.

This clonotype has at least ten counts. The chain employs TRBV29-1 and TRBJ2-1; the D gene is possibly TRBD1 (5 bases). This CDR3 is 14 amino acids long. Trimming shortened V by 5 bases and J by 8 bases, and 19 bases separated the two germline ends. Germline CDR1 is SQVTM and CDR2 is ANQGSEA. The CDR3 DNA follows: TGCAGCGTTCAGGGTAGAACACGGTCCGATGAGCAGTTCTTC. It codes for CSVQGRTRSDEQFF.

Many counts were recorded for this clonotype. The J gene is TRBJ1-5, the V gene TRBV20-1; 8 positions match TRBD1. Trimming took 1 base from V and 5 from J; bases not matched to a gene: 4. Per the germline V gene, CDR1 is DFQATT and CDR2 is SNEGSKA (reference sequence). There are 14 residues in the CDR3. In DNA form, the CDR3 reads TGCAGTGCTAGAGCAGGGGGCCTGGATCAGCCCCAGCATTTT. Its protein product is CSARAGGLDQPQHF.

This clonotype has only a few counts. This rearrangement joins TRBV27 to TRBJ2-2; TRBD1 matches 9 bases. Germline trimming cut 6 bases from V and 4 bases from J; bases unmatched to any gene: 3. The CDR3 is 14 residues long. The germline V gene encodes CDR1 MNHEY and CDR2 SMNVEV (reference sequence). In DNA form, the CDR3 reads TGTGCCAGCAGGCCACAGGGGGCCACCGGGGAGCTGTTTTTT. Its protein is CASRPQGATGELFF.

This chain links TRBV5-1 with TRBJ1-1, with 12 bases that match TRBD1. V was clipped by 6 bases and J by 7 bases; unmatched bases: 7. The CDR3 contains 14 residues. Per the germline V gene, CDR1 is SGHRS and CDR2 is YFSETQ. The CDR3 nucleotides are TGCGCCAGCAAACCCGGGACAGGGGGCATTGAAGCTTTCTTT. Protein product: CASKPGTGGIEAFF.

This clonotype was recorded many times. This chain uses TRBV27 with TRBJ1-2; TRBD1 matches at 8 bases. The CDR3 consists of 13 residues. The germline gives CDR1 MNHEY, CDR2 SMNVEV (reference sequence). Unmatched junction bases numbered 4, after V lost 3 bases and J lost 7 bases. CDR3 sequence (DNA): TGTGCCAGCAGTTTCCAGGGGGCTGGTGGCTACACCTTC. Protein sequence: CASSFQGAGGYTF.

This clonotype has a handful of counts. CDR3 sequence: CASRPGTSGSGEQYF. DNA of the CDR3: TGTGCCAGCAGACCCGGCACTAGCGGGAGCGGCGAGCAGTACTTC. V is TRBV6-5 and J is TRBJ2-7; 11 bases map to TRBD2. The germline V gene has CDR1 MNHEY and CDR2 SVGAGI. This CDR3 is built from 15 residues. Unmatched junction bases numbered 10, after V lost 6 bases and J lost 6 bases.

This sequence joins TRBV7-2 and TRBJ2-7; no clear D gene. V was cut by 5 bases and J by 2 bases, with 13 bases left in between. The CDR3 totals 14 residues. The germline gives CDR1 SGHTA, CDR2 FQGNSA. Here the CDR3 reads CASSRRYEPYEQYF. The CDR3 coding sequence is TGTGCCAGCAGCCGCAGGTACGAGCCCTACGAGCAGTACTTC.